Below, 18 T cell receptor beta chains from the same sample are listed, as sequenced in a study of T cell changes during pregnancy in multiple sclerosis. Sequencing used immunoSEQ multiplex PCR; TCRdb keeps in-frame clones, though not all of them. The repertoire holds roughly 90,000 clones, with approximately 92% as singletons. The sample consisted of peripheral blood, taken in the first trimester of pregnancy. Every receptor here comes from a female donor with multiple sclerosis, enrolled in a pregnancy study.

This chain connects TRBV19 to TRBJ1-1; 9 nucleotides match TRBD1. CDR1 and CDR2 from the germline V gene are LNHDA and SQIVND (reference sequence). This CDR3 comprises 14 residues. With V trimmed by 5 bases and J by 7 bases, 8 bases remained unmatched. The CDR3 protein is CASSYGQGTFEAFF. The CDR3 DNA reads TGTGCCAGTAGTTATGGACAGGGGACGTTTGAAGCTTTCTTT.

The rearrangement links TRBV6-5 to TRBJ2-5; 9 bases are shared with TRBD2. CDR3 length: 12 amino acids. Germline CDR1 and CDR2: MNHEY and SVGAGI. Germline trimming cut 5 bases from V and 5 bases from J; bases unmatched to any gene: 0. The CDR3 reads CASSTSGETQYF. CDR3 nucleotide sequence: TGTGCCAGCAGTACTAGCGGGGAGACCCAGTACTTC.

Here the CDR3 DNA reads TGTGCCAGCAGCCCGGGACAGGGTTATCGCGAGCAGTACTTC. Protein: CASSPGQGYREQYF. This sequence joins TRBV7-6 and TRBJ2-7; 9 bases are a match to TRBD1. The junction had 8 bases not matched to a gene; V was cut back by 5 bases and J by 6 bases. Per the germline V gene, CDR1 is SGHVS and CDR2 is FNYEAQ. The CDR3 has 14 amino acids.

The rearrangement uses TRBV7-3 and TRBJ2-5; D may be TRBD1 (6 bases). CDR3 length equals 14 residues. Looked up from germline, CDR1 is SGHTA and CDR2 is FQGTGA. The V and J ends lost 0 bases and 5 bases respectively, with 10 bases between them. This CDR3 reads CASSLTGGRETQYF. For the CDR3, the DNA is TGTGCCAGCAGCTTAACTGGGGGCAGGGAGACCCAGTACTTC.

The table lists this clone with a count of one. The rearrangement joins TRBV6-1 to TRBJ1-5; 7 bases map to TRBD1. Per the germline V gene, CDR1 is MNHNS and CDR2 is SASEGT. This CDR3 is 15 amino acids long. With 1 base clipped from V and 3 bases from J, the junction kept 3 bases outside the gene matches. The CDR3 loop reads CASSEVGQNNQPQHF. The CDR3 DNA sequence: TGTGCCAGCAGTGAAGTGGGACAGAACAATCAGCCCCAGCATTTT.

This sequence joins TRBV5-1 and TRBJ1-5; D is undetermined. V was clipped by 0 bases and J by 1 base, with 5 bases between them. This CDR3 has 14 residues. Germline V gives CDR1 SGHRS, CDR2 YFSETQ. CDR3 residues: CASSLGGSNQPQHF. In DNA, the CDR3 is TGCGCCAGCAGCTTGGGAGGGAGCAATCAGCCCCAGCATTTT.

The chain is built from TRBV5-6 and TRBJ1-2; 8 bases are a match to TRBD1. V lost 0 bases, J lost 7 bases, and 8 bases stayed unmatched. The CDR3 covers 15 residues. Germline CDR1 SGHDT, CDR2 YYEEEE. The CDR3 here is CASSLAGGASVGYTF. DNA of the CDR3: TGTGCCAGCAGCTTGGCAGGGGGCGCCTCCGTTGGCTACACCTTC.

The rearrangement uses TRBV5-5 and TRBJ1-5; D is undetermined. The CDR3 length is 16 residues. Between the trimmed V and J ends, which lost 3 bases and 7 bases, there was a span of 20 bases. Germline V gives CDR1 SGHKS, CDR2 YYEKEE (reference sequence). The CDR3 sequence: CASSSNPKDSLQPQHF. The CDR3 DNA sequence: TGTGCCAGCAGCTCAAACCCTAAGGACTCGCTGCAGCCCCAGCATTTT.

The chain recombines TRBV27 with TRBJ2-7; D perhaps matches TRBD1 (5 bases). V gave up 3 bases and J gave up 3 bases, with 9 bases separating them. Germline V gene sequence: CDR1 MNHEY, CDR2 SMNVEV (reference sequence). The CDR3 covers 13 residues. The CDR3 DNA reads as TGTGCCAGCAGTTTTACAGGTGACTACGAGCAGTACTTC. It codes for CASSFTGDYEQYF.

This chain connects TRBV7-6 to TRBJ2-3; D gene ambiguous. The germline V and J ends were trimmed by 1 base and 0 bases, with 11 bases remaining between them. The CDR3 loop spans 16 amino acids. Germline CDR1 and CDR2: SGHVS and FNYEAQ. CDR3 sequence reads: CASSLVPVSSTDTQYF. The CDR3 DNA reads TGTGCCAGCAGCTTAGTACCGGTCTCTAGCACAGATACGCAGTATTTT.

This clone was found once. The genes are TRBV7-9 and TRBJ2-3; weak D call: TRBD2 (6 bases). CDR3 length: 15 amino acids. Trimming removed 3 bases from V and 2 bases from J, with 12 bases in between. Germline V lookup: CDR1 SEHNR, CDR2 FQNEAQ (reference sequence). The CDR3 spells CASSFPTSITDTQYF. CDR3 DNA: TGTGCCAGCAGCTTCCCTACTAGCATCACAGATACGCAGTATTTT. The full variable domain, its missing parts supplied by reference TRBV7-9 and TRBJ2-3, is DTGVSQNPRHKITKRGQNVTFRCDPISEHNRLYWYRQTLGQGPEFLTYFQNEAQLEKSRLLSDRFSAERPKGSFSTLEIQRTEQGDSAMYLCASSFPTSITDTQYFGPGTRLTVL.

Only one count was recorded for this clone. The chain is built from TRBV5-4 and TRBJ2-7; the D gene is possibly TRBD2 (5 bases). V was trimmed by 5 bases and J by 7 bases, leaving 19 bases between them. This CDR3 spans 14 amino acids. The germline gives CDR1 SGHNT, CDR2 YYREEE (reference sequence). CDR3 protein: CASSTRTGVGEQYF. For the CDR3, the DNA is TGTGCCAGCAGTACTAGGACTGGCGTGGGGGAGCAGTACTTC.

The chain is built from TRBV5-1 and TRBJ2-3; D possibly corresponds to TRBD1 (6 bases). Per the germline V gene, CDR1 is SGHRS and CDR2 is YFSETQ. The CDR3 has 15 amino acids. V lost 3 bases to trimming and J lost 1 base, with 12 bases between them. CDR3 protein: CASSSDRHGTDTQYF. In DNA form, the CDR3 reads TGCGCCAGCAGCTCCGACAGGCACGGCACAGATACGCAGTATTTT.

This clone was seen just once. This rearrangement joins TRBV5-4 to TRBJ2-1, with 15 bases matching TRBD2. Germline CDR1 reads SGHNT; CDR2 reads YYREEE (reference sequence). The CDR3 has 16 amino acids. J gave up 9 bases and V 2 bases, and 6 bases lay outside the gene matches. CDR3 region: CASSLEGLAGGLEQFF. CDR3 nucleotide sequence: TGTGCCAGCAGCTTAGAAGGACTAGCGGGGGGGCTTGAGCAGTTCTTC.

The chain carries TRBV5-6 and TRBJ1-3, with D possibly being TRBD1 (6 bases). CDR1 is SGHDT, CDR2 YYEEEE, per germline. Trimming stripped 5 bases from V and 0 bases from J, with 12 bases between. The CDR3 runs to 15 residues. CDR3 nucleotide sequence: TGTGCCAGCAGTTTAAGGACAGTCTCTGGAAACACCATATATTTT. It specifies CASSLRTVSGNTIYF.

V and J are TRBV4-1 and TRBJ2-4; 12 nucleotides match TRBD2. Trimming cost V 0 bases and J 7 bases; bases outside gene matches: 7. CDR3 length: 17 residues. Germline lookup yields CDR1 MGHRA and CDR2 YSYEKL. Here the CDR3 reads CASSQEASGGVENIQYF. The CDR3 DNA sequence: TGCGCCAGCAGCCAAGAGGCTAGCGGGGGGGTGGAGAACATTCAGTACTTC.

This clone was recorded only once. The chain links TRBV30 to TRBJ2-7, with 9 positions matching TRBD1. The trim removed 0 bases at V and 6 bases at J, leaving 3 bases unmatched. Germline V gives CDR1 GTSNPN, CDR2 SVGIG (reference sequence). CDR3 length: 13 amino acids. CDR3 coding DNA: TGTGCCTGGAGTGTTGGGACAGGGATCGAGCAGTACTTC. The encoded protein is CAWSVGTGIEQYF.

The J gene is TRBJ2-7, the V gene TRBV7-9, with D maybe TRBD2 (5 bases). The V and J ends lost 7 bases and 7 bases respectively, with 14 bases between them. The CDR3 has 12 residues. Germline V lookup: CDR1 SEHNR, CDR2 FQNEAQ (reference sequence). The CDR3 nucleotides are TGTGCCAGCACCCCGCCTGGAGGTGAGCAGTACTTC. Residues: CASTPPGGEQYF.